This TCR beta chain stems from a study of T cell repertoires in cytomegalovirus infection. The CDR3 contains 13 residues. Trimming took 4 bases from V and 2 from J, leaving 9 bases between them. Germline V gene data show CDR1 as MDHEN and CDR2 as SYDVKM. TCRdb recomputed calls from the reads with MiXCR, one row per CDR3 protein. The sample records fewer than 200,000 distinct CDR3 sequences, 7.5% to 10% being singletons. The chain combines TRBV28 with TRBJ2-7; TRBD1 or TRBD2 may be the D gene (5 bases each). The source material was PBMCs. The TCR was taken from a human donor in good health (CMV status not recorded). Some clones in this sample may be carry-over from other donors' samples. CDR3 nucleotides: TGTGCCAGCAGTTATGGGGGACCCTACGAGCAGTACTTC. Its protein is CASSYGGPYEQYF.